The following is a T cell receptor beta chain sequence with its context. This clonotype was seen a handful of times. Its binding antigen is unknown. Base quality data are lacking; no much larger clone is found one base away. The CDR3 sequence holds 16 residues, the cysteine and phenylalanine included. The kept DNA is CDR3 alone, 48 bases in frame from the first base. The trim is 10 bases for V and 0 bases for J, with a gap of 18 bases between the germline ends. The data are from a study of blood T cells in healthy people across ages (dated by TCRdb to 2014 to 2015). Describing the broader study: In model experiments, template switching captured about one uniquely barcoded TCR beta cDNA molecule for every two T cells. Using the same blood draw, the study looked at two additional independent replicas of 1 million unique cDNA reads for two donors, one aged 18 to 30 and the other aged 80 or older. Four age groups were formed from the donors: young (average approximately 15 years), middle-aged (around 37), aged (around 62) and long-lived (roughly 88). Using deep sequencing normalized with unique cDNA molecular identifiers, the study measured how TCR beta repertoire diversity changes with age. Points the paper makes about the study in general: Observed TCR beta diversity per million T cells fell roughly linearly with age, and a significant reduction was already apparent by age approximately 40. Bulk unsorted PBMC profiling prevented conclusive comparison of naive and antigen-experienced compartments. Compared with the aged group, more naive CD4+ T cells, fewer expanded clones and increased TCR diversity were shown by the long-lived group, suggesting age selection. Total diversity estimates from one million sequenced T cells were considered lower bounds and underestimates. A strong correlation was found between observed TCR beta diversity and the percentage of naive T cells measured by flow cytometry. Because donor CMV infection status was unknown, age-related changes in expanded clonotypes were potentially confounded.

The roughly 39 donors, aged about 6 to 95 years, were systemically healthy Caucasian individuals from Russia. About 10 milliliters of peripheral blood were collected from each donor into EDTA-treated Vacutainer tubes. Ficoll-Paque density-gradient centrifugation was used to isolate PBMCs, with at least 6.5 million per sample. Trizol reagent was used to extract total RNA from PBMCs, with at least 6 micrograms per sample. The percentages of naive CD45RAhigh/CD27high T cells were determined by flow cytometry on a PBMC aliquot from every donor. Library preparation used 5' RACE. The reads were generated on an Illumina HiSeq 2500. A second PCR of 7 to 11 cycles was performed with a sample-barcoded 5' primer and a J-beta primer mix. Each TCR beta cDNA molecule received a unique molecular identifier from a template-switch 5' adaptor carrying 12 random nucleotides. Each sample yielded at least 2.5 million CDR3-containing paired-end reads. First-strand cDNA was synthesized from all RNA with the Mint cDNA synthesis kit, primed by a TRBC-specific oligonucleotide. After uracil-DNA glycosylase treatment, a first 18-cycle PCR used universal primers M1SS and BC2_uni_R on all cDNA. In the authors' own workflow: Normalization of each sample was performed by random selection of 1 million high-quality reads, each carrying a distinct molecular identifier. Instead of being binned into consensus sequences, reads that shared molecular identifiers were thrown out. MiTCR, with a Q25 quality threshold and the strictest error-elimination algorithm, was used for CDR3 identification, clonotype clustering and error correction. A nonparametric unseen species model using Euler transformation provided a lower-bound estimate of total TCR beta diversity. TCRdb itself trimmed the public reads at Q25 with fastp, ran MiXCR and retained productive beta chains. Every entry covers one CDR3 protein and lists the most common genes and DNA from its rows. These V and J calls are TCRdb output, not the study's own analysis. The sample table lists about 560,000 distinct CDR3 sequences, roughly a quarter of them with a count of one. Approximately 4% of the sample is in the top ten clones.

These data also formed part of another study, on T cells of mothers and their children. The second source states: Donors were nine systemically healthy Caucasian individuals: three mothers and their six children. cDNA synthesis used all of the extracted RNA, with approximately 1.4 ug of RNA in each 15 ul reaction. In the second PCR, the M1S primer introduced both the sample barcodes and 2-4 random nucleotides. Over 8.5 million TCR beta CDR3 reads were obtained for each mother, and approximately 3 million reads were obtained for each child. Thymic selection similarly shapes TCR recombination output in related and unrelated pairs, with minor effect from inherited differences. Normalized repertoire overlap was always slightly but never significantly higher in related than unrelated mother-child pairs. With a sensitivity of 90 to 100 clones per million clonotypes, no persistent microchimeric T cell clones were detected. Deep NGS was used in the study to compare the TCR beta repertoires of mothers and children and to look for features that separate related mother-child pairs from unrelated individuals. On average, the children were approximately 11 +/- 4 years old, while the mothers were roughly 36 +/- 4 years old. After adapter ligation with NEBNext reagents, the libraries were sequenced on Illumina HiSeq 2000 with 100+100 nt paired-end reads. To prevent cross-contamination, the mother and child libraries were prepared one month apart and sequenced in separate runs. For each donor, between about 500,000 and 2,100,000 distinct TCR beta clonotypes were identified. Naive TCR beta clonotypes were estimated from low-frequency clonotypes matched to each donor's FACS-determined naive share, without sorting.

The sequenced material came from blood. This TCR was recovered from a boy younger than 10 in good health. Recombination connected TRBV12-3 or TRBV12-4 to TRBJ2-2; the D gene cannot be resolved reliably. The DNA sequence is TGTGCCATCGCGAGTCTTCCCGGGTCGAACACCGGGGAGCTGTTTTTT. Its translation reads: CAIASLPGSNTGELFF.